This T cell receptor (beta chain) was retrieved from a study of cytomegalovirus exposure and HLA in healthy donors. About this clone: The antigen is not known.

Points from the study as a whole: Researchers reportedly found TCR beta sequences accurately predicted most subjects' HLA-A and HLA-B alleles. Association with HLA alleles at 0.05 false discovery rate was found for some 18,000 TCR beta sequences in a later analysis.

Primers: 60 Vbeta forward and 13 Jbeta reverse. Produced via immunoSEQ multiplex PCR; TCRdb's table is partial and in-frame only. The sample yields tens of thousands of clones, roughly 78% seen once. This CDR3 contains 17 residues. Per the germline V gene, CDR1 is SGHAT and CDR2 is FQNNGV. Unmatched junction bases numbered 10, after V lost 5 bases and J lost 0 bases. This clonotype was sampled from a man aged 35 to 55 in good health and CMV-seronegative. The rearrangement uses TRBV11-2 and TRBJ2-7; 10 positions agree with TRBD2. What was sequenced was PBMCs. CDR3 sequence reads: CASSPLEWTSGSYEQYF. The CDR3 DNA follows: TGTGCCAGCAGCCCCCTAGAATGGACTAGCGGCTCCTACGAGCAGTACTTC.